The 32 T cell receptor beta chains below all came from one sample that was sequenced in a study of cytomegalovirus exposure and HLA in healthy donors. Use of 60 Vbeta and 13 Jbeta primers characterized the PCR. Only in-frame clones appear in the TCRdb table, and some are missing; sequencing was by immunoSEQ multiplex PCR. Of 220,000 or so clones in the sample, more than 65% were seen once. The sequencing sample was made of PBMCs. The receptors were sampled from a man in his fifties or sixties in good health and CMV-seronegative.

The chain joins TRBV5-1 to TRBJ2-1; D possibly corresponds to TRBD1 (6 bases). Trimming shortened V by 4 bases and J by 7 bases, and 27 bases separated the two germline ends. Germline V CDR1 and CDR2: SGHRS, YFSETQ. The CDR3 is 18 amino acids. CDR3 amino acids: CASSPFPTGTAARNEQFF. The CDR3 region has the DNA TGCGCCAGCAGCCCCTTCCCCACAGGGACGGCAGCTAGGAATGAGCAGTTCTTC.

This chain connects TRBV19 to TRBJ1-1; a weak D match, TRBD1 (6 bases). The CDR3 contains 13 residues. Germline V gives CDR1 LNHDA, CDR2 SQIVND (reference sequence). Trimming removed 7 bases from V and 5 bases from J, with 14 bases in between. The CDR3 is CASTFSRGTEAFF. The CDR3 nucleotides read TGTGCCAGTACGTTTTCAAGGGGGACTGAAGCTTTCTTT.

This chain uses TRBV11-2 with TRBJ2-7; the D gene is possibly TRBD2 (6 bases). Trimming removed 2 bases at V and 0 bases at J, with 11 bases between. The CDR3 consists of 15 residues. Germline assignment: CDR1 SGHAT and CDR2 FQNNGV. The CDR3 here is CASSLSRGTSYEQYF. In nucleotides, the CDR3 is TGTGCCAGCAGCTTAAGTCGGGGGACCTCCTACGAGCAGTACTTC.

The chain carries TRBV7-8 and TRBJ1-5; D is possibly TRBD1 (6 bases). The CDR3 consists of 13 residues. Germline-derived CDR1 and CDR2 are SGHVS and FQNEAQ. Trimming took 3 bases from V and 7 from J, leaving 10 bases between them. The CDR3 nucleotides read TGTGCCAGCAGCTTTAACAGGGAACAGCCCCAGCATTTT. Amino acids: CASSFNREQPQHF.

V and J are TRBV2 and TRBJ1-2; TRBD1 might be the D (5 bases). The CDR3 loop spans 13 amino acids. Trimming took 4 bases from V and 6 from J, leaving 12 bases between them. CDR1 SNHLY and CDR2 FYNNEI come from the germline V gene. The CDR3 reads CASSGGWEDGYTF. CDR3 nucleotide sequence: TGTGCCAGCAGTGGGGGGTGGGAGGATGGCTACACCTTC.

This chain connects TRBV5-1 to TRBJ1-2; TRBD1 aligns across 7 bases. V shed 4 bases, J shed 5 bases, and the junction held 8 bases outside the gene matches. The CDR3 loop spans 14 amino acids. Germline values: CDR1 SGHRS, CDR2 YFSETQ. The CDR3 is CASSGGTARYGYTF. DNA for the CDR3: TGCGCCAGCAGCGGAGGGACAGCAAGATATGGCTACACCTTC.

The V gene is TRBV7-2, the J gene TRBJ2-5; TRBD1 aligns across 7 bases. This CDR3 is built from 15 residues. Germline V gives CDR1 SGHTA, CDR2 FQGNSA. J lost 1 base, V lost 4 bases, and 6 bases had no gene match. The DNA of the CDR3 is TGTGCCAGCAGCTCTCGGACAGGCTTCCAAGAGACCCAGTACTTC. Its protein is CASSSRTGFQETQYF. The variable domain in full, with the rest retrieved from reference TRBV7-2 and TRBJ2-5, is GAGVSQSPSNKVTEKGKDVELRCDPISGHTALYWYRQSLGQGLEFLIYFQGNSAPDKSGLPSDRFSAERTGGSVSTLTIQRTQQEDSAVYLCASSSRTGFQETQYFGPGTRLLVL.

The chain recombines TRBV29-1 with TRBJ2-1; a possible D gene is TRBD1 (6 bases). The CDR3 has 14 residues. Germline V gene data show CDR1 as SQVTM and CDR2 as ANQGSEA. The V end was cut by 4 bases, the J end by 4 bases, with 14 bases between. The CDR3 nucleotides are TGCAGCGTTGTCCAGGGGCTCTTATACAATGAGCAGTTCTTC. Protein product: CSVVQGLLYNEQFF.

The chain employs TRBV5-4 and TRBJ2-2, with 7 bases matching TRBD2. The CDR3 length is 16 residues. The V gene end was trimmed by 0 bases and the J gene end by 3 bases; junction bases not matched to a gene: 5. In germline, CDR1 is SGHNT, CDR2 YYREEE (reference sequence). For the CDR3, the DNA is TGTGCCAGCAGCTTGGCCGGGGGGTCGCACACCGGGGAGCTGTTTTTT. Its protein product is CASSLAGGSHTGELFF.

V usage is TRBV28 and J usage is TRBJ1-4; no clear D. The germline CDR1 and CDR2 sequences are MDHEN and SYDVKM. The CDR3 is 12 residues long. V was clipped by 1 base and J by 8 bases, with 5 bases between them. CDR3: CASSLFQEKLFF. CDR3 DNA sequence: TGTGCCAGCAGTTTATTCCAGGAAAAACTGTTTTTT.

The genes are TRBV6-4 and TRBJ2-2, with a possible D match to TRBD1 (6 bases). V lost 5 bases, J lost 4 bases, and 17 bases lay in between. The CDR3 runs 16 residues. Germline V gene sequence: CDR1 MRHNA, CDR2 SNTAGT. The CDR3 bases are TGTGCCAGCAGTCCTCTGGCACAGGGTATCACCGGGGAGCTGTTTTTT. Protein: CASSPLAQGITGELFF.

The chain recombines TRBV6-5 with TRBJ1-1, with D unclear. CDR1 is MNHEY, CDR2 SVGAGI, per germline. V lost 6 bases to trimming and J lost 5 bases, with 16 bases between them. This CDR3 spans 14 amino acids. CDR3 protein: CASRGGPQRTEAFF. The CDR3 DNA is TGTGCCAGCAGGGGTGGACCGCAGCGGACTGAAGCTTTCTTT.

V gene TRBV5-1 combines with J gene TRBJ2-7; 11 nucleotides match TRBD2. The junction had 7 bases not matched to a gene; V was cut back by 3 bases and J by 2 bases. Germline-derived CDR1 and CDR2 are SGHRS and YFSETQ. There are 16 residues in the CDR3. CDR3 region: CASSSSLAGGPYEQYF. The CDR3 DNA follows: TGCGCCAGCAGCTCCTCTCTAGCGGGAGGACCCTACGAGCAGTACTTC.

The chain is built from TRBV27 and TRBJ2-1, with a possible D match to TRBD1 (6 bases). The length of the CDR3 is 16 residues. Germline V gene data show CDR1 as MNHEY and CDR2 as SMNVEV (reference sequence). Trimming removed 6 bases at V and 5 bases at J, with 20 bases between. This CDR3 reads CASSIRWIRGHNEQFF. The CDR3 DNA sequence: TGTGCCAGCAGCATACGTTGGATCAGGGGTCACAATGAGCAGTTCTTC.

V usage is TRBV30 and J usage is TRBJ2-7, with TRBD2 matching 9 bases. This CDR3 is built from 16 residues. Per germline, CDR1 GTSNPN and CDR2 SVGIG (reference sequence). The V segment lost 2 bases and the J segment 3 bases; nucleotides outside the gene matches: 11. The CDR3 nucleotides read TGTGCCTGGAGTCCGACTAGACTAGCGGCATACTACGAGCAGTACTTC. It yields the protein CAWSPTRLAAYYEQYF.

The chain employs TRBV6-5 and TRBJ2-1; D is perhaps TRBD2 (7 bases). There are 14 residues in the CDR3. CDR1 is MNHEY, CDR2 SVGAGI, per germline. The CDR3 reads CATSRGAYYNEQFF. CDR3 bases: TGTGCGACTTCCCGGGGGGCGTATTACAATGAGCAGTTCTTC.

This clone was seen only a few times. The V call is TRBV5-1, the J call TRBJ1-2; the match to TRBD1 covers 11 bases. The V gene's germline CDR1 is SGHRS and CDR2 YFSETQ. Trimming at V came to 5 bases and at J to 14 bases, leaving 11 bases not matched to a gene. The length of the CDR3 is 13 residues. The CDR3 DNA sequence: TGCGCCAGCAGTCCCGGGACAGGGGGGAGGAGTACCTTC. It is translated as CASSPGTGGRSTF. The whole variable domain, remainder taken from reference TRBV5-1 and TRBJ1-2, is KAGVTQTPRYLIKTRGQQVTLSCSPISGHRSVSWYQQTPGQGLQFLFEYFSETQRNKGNFPGRFSGRQFSNSRSEMNVSTLELGDSALYLCASSPGTGGRSTFGSGTRLTVV.

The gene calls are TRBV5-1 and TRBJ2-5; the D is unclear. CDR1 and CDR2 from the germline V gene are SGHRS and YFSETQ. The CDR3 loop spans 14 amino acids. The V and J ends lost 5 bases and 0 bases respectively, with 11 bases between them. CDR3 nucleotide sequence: TGCGCCAGCAGGGGCAGCATATACCAAGAGACCCAGTACTTC. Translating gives CASRGSIYQETQYF. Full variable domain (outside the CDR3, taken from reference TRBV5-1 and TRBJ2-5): KAGVTQTPRYLIKTRGQQVTLSCSPISGHRSVSWYQQTPGQGLQFLFEYFSETQRNKGNFPGRFSGRQFSNSRSEMNVSTLELGDSALYLCASRGSIYQETQYFGPGTRLLVL.

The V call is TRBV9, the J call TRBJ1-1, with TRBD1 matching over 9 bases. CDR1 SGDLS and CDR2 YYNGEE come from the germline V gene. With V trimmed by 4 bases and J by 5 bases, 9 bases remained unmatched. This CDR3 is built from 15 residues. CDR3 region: CASSFSGTGRTEAFF. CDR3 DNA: TGTGCCAGCAGCTTCTCCGGGACAGGGCGAACTGAAGCTTTCTTT.

The CDR3 reads CASSSTSGVYEQYF. The CDR3 nucleotides are TGTGCCAGCAGCTCGACTAGCGGGGTCTACGAGCAGTACTTC. The rearrangement uses TRBV7-9 and TRBJ2-7; 11 bases fit TRBD2. Looked up from germline, CDR1 is SEHNR and CDR2 is FQNEAQ (reference sequence). V lost 4 bases and J lost 3; bases outside the gene matches: 2. The length of the CDR3 is 14 residues.

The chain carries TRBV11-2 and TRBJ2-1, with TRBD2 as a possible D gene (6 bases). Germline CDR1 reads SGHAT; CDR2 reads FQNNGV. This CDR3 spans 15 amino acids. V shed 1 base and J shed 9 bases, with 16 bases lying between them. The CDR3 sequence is CASSLAGPRGGEQFF. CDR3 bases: TGTGCCAGCAGCTTAGCGGGACCGAGGGGAGGTGAGCAGTTCTTC.

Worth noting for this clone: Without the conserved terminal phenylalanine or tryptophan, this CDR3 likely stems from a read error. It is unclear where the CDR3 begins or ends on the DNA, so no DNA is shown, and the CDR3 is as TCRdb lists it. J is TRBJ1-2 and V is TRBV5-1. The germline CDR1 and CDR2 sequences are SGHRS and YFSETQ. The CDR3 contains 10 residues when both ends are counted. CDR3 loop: CASSLGCGGE.

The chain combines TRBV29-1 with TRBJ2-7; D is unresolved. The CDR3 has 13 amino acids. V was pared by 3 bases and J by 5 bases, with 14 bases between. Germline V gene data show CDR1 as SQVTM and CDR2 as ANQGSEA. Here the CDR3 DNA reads TGCAGCGTTGAGGTACTCTCCAGCGACGAGCAGTACTTC. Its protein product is CSVEVLSSDEQYF.

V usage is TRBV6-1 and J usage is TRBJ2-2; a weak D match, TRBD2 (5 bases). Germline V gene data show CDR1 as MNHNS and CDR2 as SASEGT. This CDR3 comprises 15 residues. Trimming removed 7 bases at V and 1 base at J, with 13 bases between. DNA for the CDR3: TGTGCCAGCACCCCCAGAGCGGAGAACACCGGGGAGCTGTTTTTT. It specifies CASTPRAENTGELFF.

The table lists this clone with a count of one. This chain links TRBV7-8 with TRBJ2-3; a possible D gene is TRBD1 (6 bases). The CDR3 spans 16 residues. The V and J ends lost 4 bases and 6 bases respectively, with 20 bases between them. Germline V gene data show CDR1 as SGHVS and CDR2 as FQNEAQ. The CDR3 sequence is CASSSKQGPGWDTQYF. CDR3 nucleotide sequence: TGTGCCAGCAGCTCAAAACAGGGCCCGGGATGGGATACGCAGTATTTT.

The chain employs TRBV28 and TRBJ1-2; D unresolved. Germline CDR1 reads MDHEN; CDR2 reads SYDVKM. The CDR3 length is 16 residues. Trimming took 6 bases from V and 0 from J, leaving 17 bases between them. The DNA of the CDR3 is TGTGCCAGCAGCACCCCGGGAGGCGACCCTAACTATGGCTACACCTTC. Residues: CASSTPGGDPNYGYTF.

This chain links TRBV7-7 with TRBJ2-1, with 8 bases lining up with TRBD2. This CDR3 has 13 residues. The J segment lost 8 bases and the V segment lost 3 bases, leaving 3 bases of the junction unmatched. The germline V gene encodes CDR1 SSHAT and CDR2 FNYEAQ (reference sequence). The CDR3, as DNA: TGTGCCAGCAGCTTTCAAGCGGGGGATGAGCAGTTCTTC. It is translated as CASSFQAGDEQFF. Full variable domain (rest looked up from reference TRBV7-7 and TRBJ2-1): GAGVSQSPRYKVTKRGQDVTLRCDPISSHATLYWYQQALGQGPEFLTYFNYEAQPDKSGLPSDRFSAERPEGSISTLTIQRTEQRDSAMYRCASSFQAGDEQFFGPGTRLTVL.

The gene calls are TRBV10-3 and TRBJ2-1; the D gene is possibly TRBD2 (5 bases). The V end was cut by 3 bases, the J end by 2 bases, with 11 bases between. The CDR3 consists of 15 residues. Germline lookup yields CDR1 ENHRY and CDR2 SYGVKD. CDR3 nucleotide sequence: TGTGCCATCAGTGAAGGTCAACTAGCCTACAATGAGCAGTTCTTC. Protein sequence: CAISEGQLAYNEQFF.

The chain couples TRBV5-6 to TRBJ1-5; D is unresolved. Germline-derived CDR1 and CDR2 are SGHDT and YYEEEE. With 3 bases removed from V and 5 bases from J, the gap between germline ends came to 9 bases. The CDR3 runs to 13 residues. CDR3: CASSSRRDQPQHF. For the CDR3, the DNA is TGTGCCAGCAGCTCTAGGAGGGATCAGCCCCAGCATTTT.

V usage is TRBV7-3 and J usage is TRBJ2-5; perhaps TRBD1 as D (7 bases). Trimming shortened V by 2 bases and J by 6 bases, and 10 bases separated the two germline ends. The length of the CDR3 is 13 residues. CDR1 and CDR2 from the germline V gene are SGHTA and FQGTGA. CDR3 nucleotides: TGTGCCAGCAGCTTATGGAGGGGGCAGACCCAGTACTTC. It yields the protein CASSLWRGQTQYF.

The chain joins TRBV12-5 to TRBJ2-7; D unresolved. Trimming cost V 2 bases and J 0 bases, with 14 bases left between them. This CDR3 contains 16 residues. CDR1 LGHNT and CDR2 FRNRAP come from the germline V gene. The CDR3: CASGLPAEYSSYEQYF. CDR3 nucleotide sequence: TGTGCTAGTGGTTTGCCGGCTGAGTACAGCTCCTACGAGCAGTACTTC.

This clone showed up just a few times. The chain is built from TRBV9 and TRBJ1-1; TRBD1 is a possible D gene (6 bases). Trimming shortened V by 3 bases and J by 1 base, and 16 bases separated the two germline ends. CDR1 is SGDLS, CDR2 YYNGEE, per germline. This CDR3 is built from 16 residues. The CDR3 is CASSASRTDQNTEAFF. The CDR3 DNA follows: TGTGCCAGCAGCGCTTCCAGGACAGACCAGAACACTGAAGCTTTCTTT.